Shown below are 21 T cell receptor beta chains from a single sample sequenced in a study of cytomegalovirus exposure and HLA in healthy donors listed by TCRdb under 2017. The library was produced with the immunoSEQ multiplex PCR assay. A mixture of 60 forward primers for TCR Vbeta segments and 13 reverse primers for TCR Jbeta segments was used in the multiplex PCR. What TCRdb holds here is the immuneACCESS table cut down to in-frame rearrangements. Part of the clones is not present; checked against another copy, under half of the missing clones reflect an unresolved V gene, and the others are unexplained. Within this sample are about 170,000 clones, with approximately 80% of them counted one time only. 2.4% of the sample is held by the ten biggest clonotypes. The sample was PBMCs. The origin of the receptors is a male donor in good health and CMV-seronegative.

The rearrangement links TRBV2 to TRBJ2-2; 9 bases align to TRBD1. V gave up 5 bases and J gave up 7 bases; unmatched junction bases: 8. In germline, CDR1 is SNHLY, CDR2 FYNNEI. The CDR3 length is 15 residues. The CDR3 bases are TGTGCCAGCAGTAACAGGGGGCCTTCGGGCGGGGAGCTGTTTTTT. Its translation is CASSNRGPSGGELFF.

The rearrangement uses TRBV14 and TRBJ2-5; 9 bases agree with TRBD2. Germline CDR1 SGHDN, CDR2 FVKESK. This CDR3 region has 17 residues. The V and J ends lost 1 base and 1 base, in that order; junction bases with no gene match: 7. CDR3 region: CASSQGATSGSQETQYF. The CDR3 nucleotides are TGTGCCAGCAGCCAAGGAGCGACTAGCGGTTCCCAAGAGACCCAGTACTTC.

This clone was counted a few times. V is TRBV28 and J is TRBJ1-1, with 8 bases fitting TRBD1. The ends lost 5 bases at V and 1 base at J; junction bases unmatched: 3. The CDR3 consists of 14 residues. Germline V gene sequence: CDR1 MDHEN, CDR2 SYDVKM. DNA for the CDR3: TGTGCCAGCAGTCGGACAGGGTCGAACACTGAAGCTTTCTTT. Translated, it gives CASSRTGSNTEAFF.

This clone was counted a few times. The chain is built from TRBV5-1 and TRBJ1-4, with D possibly TRBD1 on 6 matching bases. Trimming stripped 0 bases from V and 4 bases from J, with 7 bases between. Per germline, CDR1 SGHRS and CDR2 YFSETQ. The CDR3 is 14 residues long. CDR3 coding DNA: TGCGCCAGCAGCTTGGGGGACAATAATGAAAAACTGTTTTTT. This codes for CASSLGDNNEKLFF.

The chain joins TRBV7-6 to TRBJ2-7; 8 bases fit TRBD1. Trimming removed 1 base from V and 6 bases from J; junction bases left unmatched: 8. This CDR3 spans 15 amino acids. Germline V CDR1 and CDR2: SGHVS, FNYEAQ. CDR3 coding DNA: TGTGCCAGCAGCTTAGGACAGGGGACGAATAGCGAGCAGTACTTC. It is translated as CASSLGQGTNSEQYF.

The chain couples TRBV7-6 to TRBJ2-1, with 8 bases aligning to TRBD2. CDR1 and CDR2 (germline): SGHVS, FNYEAQ. CDR3 length equals 18 residues. J lost 2 bases, V lost 0 bases, and 9 bases had no gene match. The CDR3: CASSLARVGREAYNEQFF. The CDR3 bases are TGTGCCAGCAGCTTAGCTAGGGTGGGGCGGGAGGCCTACAATGAGCAGTTCTTC.

This sequence joins TRBV19 and TRBJ1-5; TRBD1 is a possible D gene (5 bases). Germline CDR1 and CDR2: LNHDA and SQIVND (reference sequence). The V gene lost 10 bases and the J gene lost 3 bases, with 19 bases spanning the gap. The CDR3 runs 15 residues. Written as DNA, the CDR3 is TGTGCCACCACTATAGACAGAGGGAACAATCAGCCCCAGCATTTT. This gives the protein CATTIDRGNNQPQHF.

The chain carries TRBV2 and TRBJ2-7, with 7 bases aligning to TRBD1. The CDR3 covers 15 residues. Germline V gene lookup returns CDR1 SNHLY and CDR2 FYNNEI. With 7 bases clipped from V and 4 bases from J, the junction kept 13 bases outside the gene matches. DNA for the CDR3: TGTGCCAGCAATCCCCAAAGGGGACAGACTTACGAGCAGTACTTC. It translates to CASNPQRGQTYEQYF.

The J gene is TRBJ2-5, the V gene TRBV19; no firm D call. CDR1 is LNHDA and CDR2 is SQIVND in the germline V gene (reference sequence). The CDR3 runs to 12 residues. V was pared by 5 bases and J by 5 bases, with 9 bases between. CDR3 sequence reads: CASSGISETQYF. The CDR3 DNA reads as TGTGCCAGTAGTGGCATCTCGGAGACCCAGTACTTC.

The gene calls are TRBV7-2 and TRBJ2-7; D remains ambiguous. Germline CDR1 and CDR2: SGHTA and FQGNSA. The CDR3 runs to 11 residues. Trimming cost V 1 base and J 4 bases, with 2 bases left between them. Here the CDR3 reads CASSLVYEQYF. In DNA, the CDR3 is TGTGCCAGCAGCTTAGTATACGAGCAGTACTTC.

This sequence joins TRBV5-6 and TRBJ2-5; the match to TRBD2 covers 8 bases. This CDR3 contains 16 residues. V was pared by 0 bases and J by 2 bases, with 6 bases of the junction left unmatched. Germline V CDR1 and CDR2: SGHDT, YYEEEE. This chain's CDR3 is CASSLALAGLQETQYF. CDR3 sequence (DNA): TGTGCCAGCAGCTTGGCTCTAGCGGGTCTACAAGAGACCCAGTACTTC.

CDR3 sequence: CASSPPKSGSSYEQYF. Here the CDR3 DNA reads TGTGCCAGCTCACCACCGAAGTCGGGGAGCTCCTACGAGCAGTACTTC. The chain is built from TRBV18 and TRBJ2-7, with D possibly matching TRBD2 (5 bases). The germline V and J ends were trimmed by 0 bases and 0 bases, with 12 bases remaining between them. The CDR3 runs to 16 residues. CDR1 is KGHSH, CDR2 LQKENI, per germline.

V and J are TRBV27 and TRBJ2-5, with 12 nucleotides matching TRBD1. The germline V gene has CDR1 MNHEY and CDR2 SMNVEV (reference sequence). The V segment lost 5 bases and the J segment 5 bases; nucleotides outside the gene matches: 15. The CDR3 length is 18 residues. The CDR3 nucleotides are TGTGCCAGCAGTGGTAACAGACCGGGACAGGGGGCAGGGGAGACCCAGTACTTC. Protein sequence: CASSGNRPGQGAGETQYF.

The J gene is TRBJ1-1, the V gene TRBV18; D is unclear. This CDR3 has 14 amino acids. Trimming removed 3 bases from V and 1 base from J, with 9 bases in between. Germline CDR1 and CDR2: KGHSH and LQKENI. The chain's CDR3 is CASSPSSRNTEAFF. For the CDR3, the DNA is TGTGCCAGCTCACCGTCTTCGAGGAACACTGAAGCTTTCTTT.

The chain employs TRBV7-2 and TRBJ1-1; no clear D. Per germline, CDR1 SGHTA and CDR2 FQGNSA. V shed 1 base and J shed 1 base, with 13 bases lying between them. The CDR3 length is 16 residues. CDR3 nucleotides: TGTGCCAGCAGCTTAGTATTTGTCCTATCGAACACTGAAGCTTTCTTT. Translated: CASSLVFVLSNTEAFF.

The chain couples TRBV6-5 to TRBJ2-7; tentative D call: TRBD1 (6 bases). Germline assignment: CDR1 MNHEY and CDR2 SVGAGI. The CDR3 loop spans 14 amino acids. V lost 6 bases to trimming and J lost 0 bases, with 12 bases between them. Here the CDR3 reads CASRQGGVSYEQYF. DNA for the CDR3: TGTGCCAGCAGACAGGGTGGCGTCTCCTACGAGCAGTACTTC.

The V call is TRBV6-1, the J call TRBJ1-5, with D maybe TRBD1 (5 bases). The CDR3 extends over 15 amino acids. CDR1 is MNHNS, CDR2 SASEGT, per germline. Trimming took 0 bases from V and 5 from J, leaving 11 bases between them. The CDR3 nucleotides are TGTGCCAGCAGTGAAGCGTTCCGGGGGTATCAGCCCCAGCATTTT. Translation: CASSEAFRGYQPQHF.

This clone was seen only once. The V and J genes are TRBV2 and TRBJ2-1, with 9 bases lining up with TRBD1. CDR1 and CDR2 from the germline V gene are SNHLY and FYNNEI. V shed 7 bases and J 9 bases; nucleotides not matched to a gene: 10. CDR3 length: 14 amino acids. The DNA of the CDR3 is TGTGCCAGCAAATCGGGGGACAGGGTGGGTGAGCAGTTCTTC. Protein sequence: CASKSGDRVGEQFF.

This chain connects TRBV9 to TRBJ2-7; D not resolved. The CDR3 consists of 11 residues. Germline V gene data show CDR1 as SGDLS and CDR2 as YYNGEE. V dropped 4 bases and J dropped 6 bases, with 8 bases sitting between them. The CDR3 region is CASSSQSEQYF. The CDR3 bases are TGTGCCAGCAGCTCTCAGTCCGAGCAGTACTTC. Full variable domain (rest looked up from reference TRBV9 and TRBJ2-7): DSGVTQTPKHLITATGQRVTLRCSPRSGDLSVYWYQQSLDQGLQFLIQYYNGEERAKGNILERFSAQQFPDLHSELNLSSLELGDSALYFCASSSQSEQYFGPGTRLTVT.

V and J are TRBV2 and TRBJ2-5; D is unresolved. V was shortened by 1 base and J by 1 base, with 10 bases between the two germline ends. The CDR3 covers 15 residues. CDR1 and CDR2 (germline): SNHLY, FYNNEI. The CDR3 coding sequence is TGTGCCAGCAGTGAAGATGCAAGCGCCCAAGAGACCCAGTACTTC. Its translation is CASSEDASAQETQYF.

This chain joins TRBV15 and TRBJ1-2, with TRBD1 identical over 8 bases. Trimming at V came to 3 bases and at J to 0 bases, leaving 12 bases not matched to a gene. Per the germline V gene, CDR1 is LNHNV and CDR2 is YYDKDF (reference sequence). This CDR3 region has 18 residues. The chain's CDR3 is CATSRDTGGTHTNYGYTF. The CDR3 coding sequence is TGTGCCACCAGCAGGGATACAGGGGGAACACATACTAACTATGGCTACACCTTC.